The 7 T cell receptor beta chains in this list originate from one sample, sequenced in a study of beta chain features in type 1 diabetes (dated by TCRdb to 2016 to 2019). Their specific antigens are unknown. General conclusions and limits of the study: Type 1 diabetes patients showed a moderate but significant shortening of TCRB CDR3 length in all four CD4+ subsets.

The library was generated by the immunoSEQ multiplex PCR assay. The entire isolated RNA was reverse transcribed using the High Capacity cDNA Reverse Transcription Kit, and thus expressed TCRB transcripts were sequenced. Imported from immuneACCESS, the table was reduced by TCRdb to in-frame sequences with V and J called. These copies leave out some clones; in studies compared against another copy, an unresolved V gene accounts for under half, and the cause of the remainder is not known. A total of about 70,000 clones appear in this sample, about 50% of them only once. The ten top clones hold 0.65% to 0.9% of the sample. The sample comprised central memory CD4+ T cells from blood. The receptors shown here come from a man aged 30-40 years with type 1 diabetes.

This chain uses TRBV5-1 with TRBJ2-2, with 10 bases aligning to TRBD2. CDR1 SGHRS and CDR2 YFSETQ come from the germline V gene. Trimming removed 6 bases from V and 1 base from J; junction bases left unmatched: 3. This CDR3 region has 15 residues. The CDR3 loop reads CASTRTSGNTGELFF. In DNA form, the CDR3 reads TGCGCCAGCACCCGGACTAGCGGGAACACCGGGGAGCTGTTTTTT.

This chain connects TRBV4-1 to TRBJ1-3; D not resolved. V lost 0 bases and J 2 bases, leaving 11 bases between the germline ends. Germline CDR1 is MGHRA and CDR2 is YSYEKL. The CDR3 has 16 residues. The CDR3 nucleotides are TGCGCCAGCAGCCAAGATACCACAGTTCCTGGAAACACCATATATTTT. This sequence encodes CASSQDTTVPGNTIYF.

The chain recombines TRBV7-2 with TRBJ1-1; D call uncertain. The CDR3 runs to 15 residues. Germline values: CDR1 SGHTA, CDR2 FQGNSA. V gave up 5 bases and J gave up 3 bases, with 16 bases separating them. CDR3 sequence: CASSIEMGGDTEAFF. The CDR3 region has the DNA TGTGCCAGCAGCATAGAGATGGGAGGTGACACTGAAGCTTTCTTT.

V gene TRBV30 combines with J gene TRBJ1-3; possibly TRBD1 for D (6 bases). This CDR3 has 13 residues. Germline V gene lookup returns CDR1 GTSNPN and CDR2 SVGIG (reference sequence). Trimming pared 3 bases from V and 7 bases from J, leaving 13 bases between. In DNA, the CDR3 is TGTGCCTGGAGAGGGGGATTCGGGAACACCATATATTTT. Translated: CAWRGGFGNTIYF.

The chain combines TRBV9 with TRBJ2-2; no clear D gene. The germline CDR1 and CDR2 sequences are SGDLS and YYNGEE. This CDR3 has 14 residues. The V and J ends lost 3 bases and 7 bases respectively, with 13 bases between them. The CDR3 DNA reads TGTGCCAGCAGCGCCGGGTCTCCGTTCGGGGAGCTGTTTTTT. This translates into CASSAGSPFGELFF.

J is TRBJ2-3 and V is TRBV5-1, with 15 bases lining up with TRBD2. This CDR3 is built from 18 residues. Germline V lookup: CDR1 SGHRS, CDR2 YFSETQ. V trimming: 3 bases; J trimming: 5 bases; junction bases outside the gene matches: 10. CDR3 region: CASSWTGTSGRPGDTQYF. The CDR3, as DNA: TGCGCCAGCAGCTGGACCGGGACTAGCGGGAGGCCCGGAGATACGCAGTATTTT.

This chain uses TRBV5-1 with TRBJ2-5; 7 bases are a match to TRBD1. V lost 4 bases and J lost 2; bases outside the gene matches: 5. CDR3 length equals 14 residues. Germline V gives CDR1 SGHRS, CDR2 YFSETQ. CDR3 nucleotide sequence: TGCGCCAGCAGCACCGGACAGGATCAAGAGACCCAGTACTTC. It is translated as CASSTGQDQETQYF.